Below are 25 T cell receptor beta chains sequenced from a single sample in a study of T cell changes during pregnancy in multiple sclerosis (dated by TCRdb to the late 2010s). Receptor libraries were prepared by the immunoSEQ multiplex PCR assay. TCRdb re-hosts the immuneACCESS table, in-frame sequences only. Its copies lack some clones; in the studies checked, an unresolved V gene accounts for under half of them, and the cause for the rest is not known. The sample contains 40,000 to 45,000 clones, roughly nine tenths of them found a single time. About 6.7% of the sample comes from the top ten. The material was CD8+ T cells from peripheral blood mononuclear cells, obtained in the third trimester of pregnancy. The receptors originated from a female donor with multiple sclerosis, enrolled in a pregnancy study.

V is TRBV27 and J is TRBJ1-5; D perhaps matches TRBD1 (5 bases). Trimming removed 0 bases at V and 5 bases at J, with 8 bases between. The CDR3 has 14 amino acids. Germline CDR1 is MNHEY and CDR2 is SMNVEV (reference sequence). The CDR3 region is CASSLSKGYQPQHF. The CDR3 DNA follows: TGTGCCAGCAGTTTATCGAAGGGGTATCAGCCCCAGCATTTT.

The gene calls are TRBV2 and TRBJ2-4, with D maybe TRBD1 (5 bases). The V gene's germline CDR1 is SNHLY and CDR2 FYNNEI. The CDR3 runs to 14 residues. With 1 base removed from V and 9 bases from J, the gap between germline ends came to 13 bases. CDR3 bases: TGTGCCAGCAGTGAAGGACAGATTAGGGCCATTCAGTACTTC. This gives the protein CASSEGQIRAIQYF.

The rearrangement joins TRBV29-1 to TRBJ2-7, with 11 bases fitting TRBD1. Germline CDR1 is SQVTM and CDR2 is ANQGSEA. CDR3 length: 15 residues. After removal of 0 bases from V and 3 bases from J, the junction contained 4 bases not matched to a gene. CDR3 nucleotides: TGCAGCGTTGAAGACCCTGGGACAGGGGGCTACGAGCAGTACTTC. Amino acids: CSVEDPGTGGYEQYF.

V usage is TRBV6-5 and J usage is TRBJ1-4, with D tentatively TRBD1 (5 bases). The V and J ends lost 2 bases and 8 bases respectively, with 9 bases between them. Germline V lookup: CDR1 MNHEY, CDR2 SVGAGI. This CDR3 spans 13 amino acids. The CDR3 here is CASSYVAGEKLFF. CDR3 DNA: TGTGCCAGCAGTTACGTGGCAGGGGAAAAACTGTTTTTT.

The count of this clone is one. The CDR3 bases are TGCGCCAGCAGCTTTGGGACAGTGAACACCGGGGAGCTGTTTTTT. Amino acids: CASSFGTVNTGELFF. The chain couples TRBV5-1 to TRBJ2-2; 7 bases are a match to TRBD1. CDR1 and CDR2 from the germline V gene are SGHRS and YFSETQ. There are 15 residues in the CDR3. The ends lost 2 bases at V and 1 base at J; junction bases unmatched: 2.

The CDR3 DNA follows: TGCGCCAGCAGCCAAGAAAGGTCAGGGCACTATGGCTACACCTTC. Its translation is CASSQERSGHYGYTF. The V call is TRBV4-3, the J call TRBJ1-2, with D maybe TRBD1 (5 bases). This CDR3 region has 15 residues. Trimming shortened V by 0 bases and J by 3 bases, and 11 bases separated the two germline ends. Germline V gene sequence: CDR1 LGHNA, CDR2 YSLEER.

The chain carries TRBV7-9 and TRBJ2-5, with 12 bases fitting TRBD2. V was pared by 5 bases and J by 0 bases, with 7 bases of the junction left unmatched. Germline values: CDR1 SEHNR, CDR2 FQNEAQ (reference sequence). The CDR3 is 17 residues long. CDR3 DNA sequence: TGTGCCAGCAGCCTCAAGGGGACTAGCGGGCACCAAGAGACCCAGTACTTC. This gives the protein CASSLKGTSGHQETQYF.

The CDR3 is CASTQYQGGTEAFF. The CDR3 DNA reads as TGCGCCAGCACGCAATATCAGGGGGGCACTGAAGCTTTCTTT. The chain uses TRBV5-1 and TRBJ1-1; 7 nucleotides agree with TRBD1. Per the germline V gene, CDR1 is SGHRS and CDR2 is YFSETQ. There are 14 residues in the CDR3. The ends lost 6 bases at V and 4 bases at J; junction bases unmatched: 9.

The genes are TRBV29-1 and TRBJ2-5; 9 bases match TRBD2. With 4 bases clipped from V and 2 bases from J, the junction kept 5 bases outside the gene matches. Germline V CDR1 and CDR2: SQVTM, ANQGSEA. The CDR3 consists of 14 residues. Here the CDR3 reads CSVASGETQETQYF. CDR3 nucleotide sequence: TGCAGCGTTGCTAGCGGGGAGACACAAGAGACCCAGTACTTC.

This clone was found once. CDR3 amino acids: CASSLGLALSEQFF. The CDR3, as DNA: TGTGCCAGCAGCTTAGGACTAGCTCTTTCTGAGCAGTTCTTC. The chain uses TRBV7-3 and TRBJ2-1; 8 positions match TRBD2. The junction had 6 bases not matched to a gene; V was cut back by 2 bases and J by 9 bases. CDR3 size: 14 residues. Per germline, CDR1 SGHTA and CDR2 FQGTGA.

The chain combines TRBV6-5 with TRBJ1-1, with D perhaps matching TRBD1 (5 bases). Germline V lookup: CDR1 MNHEY, CDR2 SVGAGI. Between the trimmed V and J ends, which lost 2 bases and 1 base, there was a span of 11 bases. There are 15 residues in the CDR3. The CDR3 here is CASSYDTTGNTEAFF. CDR3 coding DNA: TGTGCCAGCAGTTACGACACAACAGGGAACACTGAAGCTTTCTTT.

This chain links TRBV4-1 with TRBJ2-2; 10 positions match TRBD2. CDR1 MGHRA and CDR2 YSYEKL come from the germline V gene. The V gene end was trimmed by 0 bases and the J gene end by 7 bases; junction bases not matched to a gene: 5. The length of the CDR3 is 16 residues. This CDR3 is CASSQDVAGGGGELFF. The CDR3 region has the DNA TGCGCCAGCAGCCAAGATGTAGCGGGAGGTGGCGGGGAGCTGTTTTTT.

This chain connects TRBV2 to TRBJ1-1; weak D call: TRBD1 (5 bases). This CDR3 has 14 residues. Germline CDR1 reads SNHLY; CDR2 reads FYNNEI. V was trimmed by 0 bases and J by 5 bases, leaving 10 bases between them. For the CDR3, the DNA is TGTGCCAGCAGTGAAGCAGGGGAATGGACTGAAGCTTTCTTT. Its translation is CASSEAGEWTEAFF.

The chain is built from TRBV5-4 and TRBJ2-1; 10 nucleotides agree with TRBD2. Germline-derived CDR1 and CDR2 are SGHNT and YYREEE (reference sequence). With V trimmed by 2 bases and J by 5 bases, 1 base remained unmatched. There are 14 residues in the CDR3. The CDR3 bases are TGTGCCAGCAGCTTCCTAGCGGGAGACAATGAGCAGTTCTTC. It specifies CASSFLAGDNEQFF. Based on the CDR3 plus reference TRBV5-4 and TRBJ2-1, the full variable domain is ETGVTQSPTHLIKTRGQQVTLRCSSQSGHNTVSWYQQALGQGPQFIFQYYREEENGRGNFPPRFSGLQFPNYSSELNVNALELDDSALYLCASSFLAGDNEQFFGPGTRLTVL.

In nucleotides, the CDR3 is TGTGCCAGCAGATGGACTAGCGGGGAATACAATGAGCAGTTCTTC. This translates into CASRWTSGEYNEQFF. The chain carries TRBV27 and TRBJ2-1, with 12 bases identical to TRBD2. CDR1 is MNHEY, CDR2 SMNVEV, per germline (reference sequence). V shed 6 bases and J 4 bases; nucleotides not matched to a gene: 4. This CDR3 comprises 15 residues.

The rearrangement links TRBV27 to TRBJ2-3; 8 nucleotides line up with TRBD1. This CDR3 region has 16 residues. J lost 2 bases, V lost 5 bases, and 9 bases had no gene match. Germline V gene lookup returns CDR1 MNHEY and CDR2 SMNVEV (reference sequence). CDR3: CASSKPTGDDTDTQYF. For the CDR3, the DNA is TGTGCCAGCAGTAAGCCGACAGGGGACGACACAGATACGCAGTATTTT.

The V and J genes are TRBV7-9 and TRBJ2-1, with 10 positions matching TRBD2. This CDR3 is 15 amino acids long. The V gene end was trimmed by 6 bases and the J gene end by 4 bases; junction bases not matched to a gene: 6. Germline CDR1 and CDR2: SEHNR and FQNEAQ (reference sequence). CDR3 in amino acids: CASSSSGGPYNEQFF. CDR3 nucleotide sequence: TGTGCCAGCAGTTCTAGCGGGGGCCCGTACAATGAGCAGTTCTTC.

This clone was seen just once. This chain links TRBV27 with TRBJ1-1; 9 nucleotides agree with TRBD1. V was pared by 5 bases and J by 1 base, with 11 bases of the junction left unmatched. The CDR3 extends over 17 amino acids. Germline loops: CDR1 MNHEY, CDR2 SMNVEV (reference sequence). The CDR3 DNA reads TGTGCCAGCAGTCCCATCCACTCGGACAGGGGGAACACTGAAGCTTTCTTT. Translating gives CASSPIHSDRGNTEAFF.

On this clone itself: At one end the junction does not follow the germline gene, possibly because of a read error. The rearrangement uses TRBV4-1 and TRBJ1-3; D possibly corresponds to TRBD1 (6 bases). This CDR3 contains 15 residues. From germline, CDR1 is MGHRA and CDR2 YSYEKL. CDR3 protein: CASTQLQGGGNTIYF. As DNA, the CDR3 is TGCGCCAGCACCCAACTACAGGGTGGTGGAAACACCATATATTTT.

The genes are TRBV7-8 and TRBJ2-7, with a tentative D call TRBD1 (6 bases). Trimming removed 4 bases from V and 3 bases from J, with 19 bases in between. Germline CDR1 and CDR2: SGHVS and FQNEAQ. The length of the CDR3 is 16 residues. Written as DNA, the CDR3 is TGTGCCAGCAGCTCGGGGCTCCAGCTAGGGGGCTACGAGCAGTACTTC. It translates to CASSSGLQLGGYEQYF.

The V gene is TRBV9, the J gene TRBJ2-7, with 8 bases aligning to TRBD2. Germline CDR1 reads SGDLS; CDR2 reads YYNGEE. This CDR3 has 15 amino acids. The J segment lost 6 bases and the V segment lost 0 bases, leaving 8 bases of the junction unmatched. The CDR3, as DNA: TGTGCCAGCAGCGTAGGCGGGGTCGGGACTAGCGAGCAGTACTTC. Encoded protein: CASSVGGVGTSEQYF.

V and J are TRBV6-5 and TRBJ1-5, with D possibly matching TRBD1 (6 bases). CDR3 length: 14 residues. V lost 6 bases, J lost 5 bases, and 14 bases lay in between. Germline loops: CDR1 MNHEY, CDR2 SVGAGI. CDR3 sequence reads: CASSPLGGDQPQHF. The DNA of the CDR3 is TGTGCCAGCAGCCCCCTAGGGGGAGATCAGCCCCAGCATTTT.

The chain combines TRBV19 with TRBJ2-2; D might be TRBD1 (5 bases). The CDR3 totals 16 residues. Germline loops: CDR1 LNHDA, CDR2 SQIVND (reference sequence). Trimming removed 5 bases at V and 5 bases at J, with 18 bases between. The CDR3 sequence is CASSAEGVGPTGELFF. Here the CDR3 DNA reads TGTGCCAGTAGTGCGGAAGGGGTGGGTCCAACCGGGGAGCTGTTTTTT.

The chain combines TRBV7-3 with TRBJ1-1; 7 positions match TRBD1. Trimming at V came to 1 base and at J to 0 bases, leaving 14 bases not matched to a gene. The V gene's germline CDR1 is SGHTA and CDR2 FQGTGA. The CDR3 is 19 residues long. CDR3 protein: CASSLIGRGPILMNTEAFF. DNA of the CDR3: TGTGCCAGCAGCTTAATTGGAAGGGGGCCAATACTCATGAACACTGAAGCTTTCTTT.

CDR3 region: CASSLLGGTKNIQYF. The CDR3 nucleotides are TGTGCCAGCAGCTTATTGGGGGGAACCAAAAACATTCAGTACTTC. The chain employs TRBV13 and TRBJ2-4; possibly TRBD2 for D (6 bases). Germline V gene data show CDR1 as PRHDT and CDR2 as FYEKMQ (reference sequence). The CDR3 has 15 residues. Trimming shortened V by 2 bases and J by 2 bases, and 10 bases separated the two germline ends.